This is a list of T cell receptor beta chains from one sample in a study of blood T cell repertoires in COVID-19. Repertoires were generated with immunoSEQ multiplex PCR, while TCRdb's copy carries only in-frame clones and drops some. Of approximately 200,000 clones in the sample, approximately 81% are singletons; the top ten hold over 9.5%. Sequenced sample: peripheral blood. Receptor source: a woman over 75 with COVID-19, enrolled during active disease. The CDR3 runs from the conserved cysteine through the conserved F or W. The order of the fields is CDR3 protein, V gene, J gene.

CASRKGSDYGYTF	TRBV2	TRBJ1-2
CASSQGGGYGYTF	TRBV3-1/TRBV3-2	TRBJ1-2
CASSPVLNTEAFF	TRBV28	TRBJ1-1
CASSLDRSYNEQFF	TRBV5-1	TRBJ2-1
CASSRDRGTEAFF	TRBV11-3	TRBJ1-1
CASSFYGLAGETQYF	TRBV5-5	TRBJ2-5
CASSQGPGSSYNEQFF	TRBV4-1	TRBJ2-1
CASSLAIPRGRMNTEAFF	TRBV13	TRBJ1-1
CASSQSGGGDTQYF	TRBV7-9	TRBJ2-3
CASSIGQGYNEQYF	TRBV19	TRBJ2-7
CASSVAGGARTEAFF	TRBV5-1	TRBJ1-1
CSASGALSTDTQYF	TRBV20-1	TRBJ2-3
CASSSSGMNEQFF	TRBV7-3	TRBJ2-1
CAWRSKGENTEAFF	TRBV30	TRBJ1-1
CASSPGTGGFYGYTF	TRBV7-2	TRBJ1-2
CASSQSILELGNQPQHF	TRBV3-1/TRBV3-2	TRBJ1-5
CASIGAGYSYNEQFF	TRBV28	TRBJ2-1
CASSAGQGAMNTEAFF	TRBV5-1	TRBJ1-1
CASSFLTGGDITEAFF	TRBV7-2	TRBJ1-1
CASSQDLRDRERFTEAFF	TRBV4-2	TRBJ1-1
CASSVGGTGAGYTF	TRBV9	TRBJ1-2
CASSLRNRVSVNEQFF	TRBV28	TRBJ2-1
CASSQDEGWDPEAFF	TRBV3-1/TRBV3-2	TRBJ1-1
CASRPIPSRGWDEQFF	TRBV5-1	TRBJ2-1
CSVGDGDTEAFF	TRBV29-1	TRBJ1-1
CASSLYGNQPQHF	TRBV6-2/TRBV6-3	TRBJ1-5